One and the same sample provided the 4 T cell receptor beta chains below, sequenced in a study of shared clonotypes between healthy human individuals. Sequencing used immunoSEQ multiplex PCR; TCRdb keeps in-frame clones, though not all of them. The sample lists some 630,000 clones, about two thirds occurring once. Sequencing was carried out using memory CD4+ T cells sorted from blood. Specified subset: CD45RA-negative fraction. These receptors originate from a woman between 25 and 40 years old in good health.

The chain combines TRBV5-4 with TRBJ2-3; 7 nucleotides line up with TRBD2. The V gene end was trimmed by 2 bases and the J gene end by 2 bases; junction bases not matched to a gene: 8. The CDR3 runs 16 residues. Germline loops: CDR1 SGHNT, CDR2 YYREEE (reference sequence). CDR3 bases: TGTGCCAGCAGCTTCGGGGGGATTCGGAACACAGATACGCAGTATTTT. The encoded protein is CASSFGGIRNTDTQYF.

The count of this clone is one. The chain is built from TRBV10-3 and TRBJ2-2; D call uncertain. The CDR3 has 16 residues. Trimming stripped 1 base from V and 2 bases from J, with 11 bases between. CDR1 and CDR2 (germline): ENHRY, SYGVKD. CDR3 residues: CAISEYGEANTGELFF. The CDR3 bases are TGTGCCATCAGTGAGTACGGTGAGGCAAACACCGGGGAGCTGTTTTTT.

This clone was observed once. It differs at one base from a far larger clone, so likely a read error. J is TRBJ2-1 and V is TRBV27; unclear D gene. Germline CDR1 MNHEY, CDR2 SMNVEV (reference sequence). V lost 6 bases and J lost 10, with 16 bases in between. This CDR3 has 13 amino acids. The CDR3 reads CASRRSAKGEQFF. The CDR3 region has the DNA TGTGCCAGCAGAAGGTCCGCTAAGGGCGAGCAGTTCTTC.

This clone has more than one count but fewer than ten. The rearrangement links TRBV25-1 to TRBJ2-2; D possibly corresponds to TRBD2 (5 bases). This CDR3 region has 16 residues. CDR1 is MGHDK, CDR2 SYGVNS, per germline. V gave up 3 bases and J gave up 2 bases, with 13 bases separating them. The CDR3 DNA is TGTGCCAGCAGTGACCTTTCACTAGTCAACACCGGGGAGCTGTTTTTT. Translated: CASSDLSLVNTGELFF.